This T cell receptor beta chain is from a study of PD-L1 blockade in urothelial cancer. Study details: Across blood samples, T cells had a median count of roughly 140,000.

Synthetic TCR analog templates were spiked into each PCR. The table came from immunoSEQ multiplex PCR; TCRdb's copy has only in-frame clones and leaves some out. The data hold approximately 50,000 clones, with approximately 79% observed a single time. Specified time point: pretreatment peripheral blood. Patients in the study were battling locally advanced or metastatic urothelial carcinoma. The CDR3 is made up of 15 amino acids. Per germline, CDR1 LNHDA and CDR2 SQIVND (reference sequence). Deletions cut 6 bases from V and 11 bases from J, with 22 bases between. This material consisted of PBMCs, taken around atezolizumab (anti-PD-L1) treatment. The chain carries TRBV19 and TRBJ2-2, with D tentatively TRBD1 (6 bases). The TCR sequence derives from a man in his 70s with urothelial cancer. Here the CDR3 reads CASSYTGSPERELFF. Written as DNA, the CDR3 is TGTGCCAGTAGCTACACAGGGTCCCCAGAAAGAGAGCTGTTTTTT. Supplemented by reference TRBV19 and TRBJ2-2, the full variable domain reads DGGITQSPKYLFRKEGQNVTLSCEQNLNHDAMYWYRQDPGQGLRLIYYSQIVNDFQKGDIAEGYSVSREKKESFPLTVTSAQKNPTAFYLCASSYTGSPERELFFGEGSRLTVL.